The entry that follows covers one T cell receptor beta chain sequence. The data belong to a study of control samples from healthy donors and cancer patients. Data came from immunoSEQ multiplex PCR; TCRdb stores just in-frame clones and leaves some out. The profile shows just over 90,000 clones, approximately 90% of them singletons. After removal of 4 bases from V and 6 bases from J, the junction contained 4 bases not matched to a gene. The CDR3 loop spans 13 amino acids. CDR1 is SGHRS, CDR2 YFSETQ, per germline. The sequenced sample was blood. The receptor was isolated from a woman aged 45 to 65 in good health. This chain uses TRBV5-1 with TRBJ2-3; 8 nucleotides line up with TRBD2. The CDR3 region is CASSPQRGDTQYF. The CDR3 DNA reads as TGCGCCAGCAGCCCCCAGCGGGGGGATACGCAGTATTTT.